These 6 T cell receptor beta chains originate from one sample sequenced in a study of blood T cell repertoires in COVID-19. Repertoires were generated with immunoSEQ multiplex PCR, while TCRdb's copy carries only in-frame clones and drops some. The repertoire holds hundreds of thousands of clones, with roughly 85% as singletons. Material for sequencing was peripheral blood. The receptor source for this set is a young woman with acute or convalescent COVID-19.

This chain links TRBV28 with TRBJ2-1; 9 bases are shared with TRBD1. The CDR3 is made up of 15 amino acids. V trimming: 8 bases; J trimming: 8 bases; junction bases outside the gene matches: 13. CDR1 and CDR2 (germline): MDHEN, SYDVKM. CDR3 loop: CASGTGSSREDEQFF. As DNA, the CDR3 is TGTGCCAGCGGGACAGGGAGTAGCCGGGAGGATGAGCAGTTCTTC. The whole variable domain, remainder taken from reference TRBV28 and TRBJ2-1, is DVKVTQSSRYLVKRTGEKVFLECVQDMDHENMFWYRQDPGLGLRLIYFSYDVKMKEKGDIPEGYSVSREKKERFSLILESASTNQTSMYLCASGTGSSREDEQFFGPGTRLTVL.

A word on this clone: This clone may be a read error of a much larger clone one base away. CDR3 in amino acids: CASGGQATNEKLFF. CDR3 coding DNA: TGTGCCAGCGGGGGACAGGCAACTAATGAAAAACTGTTTTTT. The chain carries TRBV27 and TRBJ1-4, with 8 bases matching TRBD1. The CDR3 totals 14 residues. Germline trimming cut 8 bases from V and 0 bases from J; bases unmatched to any gene: 2. The germline V gene has CDR1 MNHEY and CDR2 SMNVEV (reference sequence).

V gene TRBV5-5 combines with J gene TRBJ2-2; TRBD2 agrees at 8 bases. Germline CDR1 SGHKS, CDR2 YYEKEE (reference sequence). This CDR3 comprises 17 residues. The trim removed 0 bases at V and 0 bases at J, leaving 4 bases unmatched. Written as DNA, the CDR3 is TGTGCCAGCAGCTTGGTACCGGGACTAGCGAACACCGGGGAGCTGTTTTTT. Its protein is CASSLVPGLANTGELFF.

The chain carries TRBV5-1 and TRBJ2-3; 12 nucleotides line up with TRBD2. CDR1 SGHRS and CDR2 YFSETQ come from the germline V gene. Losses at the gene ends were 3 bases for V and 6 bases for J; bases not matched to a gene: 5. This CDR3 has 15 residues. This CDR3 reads CASSSWTSGADTQYF. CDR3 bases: TGCGCCAGCAGCTCTTGGACTAGCGGGGCTGATACGCAGTATTTT.

CDR3 sequence (DNA): TGTGCCACCAGCAGAGAATTCCTAGCGAGGCGGTTCTTC. Protein: CATSREFLARRFF. The chain couples TRBV15 to TRBJ2-1; D may be TRBD2 (6 bases). The V and J ends lost 0 bases and 15 bases respectively, with 15 bases between them. There are 13 residues in the CDR3. Germline loops: CDR1 LNHNV, CDR2 YYDKDF (reference sequence).

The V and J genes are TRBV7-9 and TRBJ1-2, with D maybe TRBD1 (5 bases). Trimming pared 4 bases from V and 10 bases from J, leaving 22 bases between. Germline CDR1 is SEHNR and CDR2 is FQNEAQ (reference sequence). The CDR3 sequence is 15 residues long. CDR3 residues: CASSSSGRDYGDYTF. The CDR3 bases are TGTGCCAGCAGCTCCTCCGGACGGGACTATGGGGACTACACCTTC.